In its sample, the clone carrying this TCR beta chain was seen many times. Antigen specificity is unknown. These data originate in a study of Graves' ophthalmopathy and Graves' hyperthyroidism. Regarding the study as a whole: Thyroid clonotypes that were expanded above 0.001 frequency mostly also appeared in blood.

This CDR3 region has 15 residues. The V and J ends lost 4 bases and 5 bases, in that order; junction bases with no gene match: 7. CDR1 and CDR2 (germline): SGHAT, FQNNGV. RNA transcripts provided the template for amplifying TCR beta CDR3 regions. Second-round multiplex PCR came after first-round RT-PCR with HTBI primers. TCRdb reprocessed the multiplex PCR reads via MiXCR and lists one record per CDR3 protein. The repertoire includes under 350,000 distinct CDR3 sequences, roughly a sixth of them detected once, and over 9% sits in the top ten. The chain recombines TRBV11-2 with TRBJ2-7; TRBD2 matches 11 bases. This clonotype originated in an adult man with Graves' ophthalmopathy. Sequencing input: peripheral blood. This chain's CDR3 is CASSSLAGALDEQYF. In nucleotides, the CDR3 is TGTGCCAGCAGCTCACTAGCGGGAGCGTTAGACGAGCAGTACTTC. Complete variable domain (other parts from reference TRBV11-2 and TRBJ2-7): EAGVAQSPRYKIIEKRQSVAFWCNPISGHATLYWYQQILGQGPKLLIQFQNNGVVDDSQLPKDRFSAERLKGVDSTLKIQPAKLEDSAVYLCASSSLAGALDEQYFGPGTRLTVT.